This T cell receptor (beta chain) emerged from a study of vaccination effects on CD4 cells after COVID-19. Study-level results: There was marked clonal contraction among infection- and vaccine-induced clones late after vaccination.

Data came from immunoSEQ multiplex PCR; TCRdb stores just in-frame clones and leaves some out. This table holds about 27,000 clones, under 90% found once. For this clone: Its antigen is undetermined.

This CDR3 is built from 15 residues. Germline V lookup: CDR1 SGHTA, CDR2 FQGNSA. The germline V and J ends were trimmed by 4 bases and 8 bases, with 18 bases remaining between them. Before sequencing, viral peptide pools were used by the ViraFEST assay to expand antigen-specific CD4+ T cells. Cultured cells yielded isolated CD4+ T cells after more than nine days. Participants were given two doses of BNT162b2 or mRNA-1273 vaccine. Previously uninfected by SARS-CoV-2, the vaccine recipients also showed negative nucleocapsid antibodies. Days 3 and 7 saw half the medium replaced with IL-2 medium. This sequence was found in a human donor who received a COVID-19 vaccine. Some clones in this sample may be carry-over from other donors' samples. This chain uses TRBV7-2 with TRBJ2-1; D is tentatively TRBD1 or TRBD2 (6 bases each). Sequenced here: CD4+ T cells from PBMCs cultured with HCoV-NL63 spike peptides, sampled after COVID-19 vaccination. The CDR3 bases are TGTGCCAGCAGCTACCGGGACACGGTAGCGGATGAGCAGTTCTTC. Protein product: CASSYRDTVADEQFF. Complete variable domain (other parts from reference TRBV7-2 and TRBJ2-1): GAGVSQSPSNKVTEKGKDVELRCDPISGHTALYWYRQSLGQGLEFLIYFQGNSAPDKSGLPSDRFSAERTGGSVSTLTIQRTQQEDSAVYLCASSYRDTVADEQFFGPGTRLTVL.